The T cell receptor (beta chain) under discussion was sequenced for a study of blood T cell repertoires in COVID-19. On the study more broadly: Nucleic acid was either cDNA or gDNA, and it came from T cells, B-cell-depleted T cells, or PBMCs.

In the original processing: Amplification with reference gene primers provided the estimates of nucleated cell counts. The table came from immunoSEQ multiplex PCR; TCRdb's copy has only in-frame clones and leaves some out. That table is the source of V, J and clone size, and D and trimming were worked out from the DNA. The table includes about 55,000 clones, approximately 85% detected once. V lost 5 bases and J lost 5, with 12 bases in between. This CDR3 is built from 13 residues. Germline assignment: CDR1 MNHNY and CDR2 SVGAGI (reference sequence). Input material: peripheral blood. The TCR originated in a human donor in a cohort sampled during active COVID-19. The gene calls are TRBV6-6 and TRBJ1-2; D unresolved. The CDR3, as DNA: TGTGCCAGCAGTCCTCAGCGGCGTTATGGCTACACCTTC. This encodes CASSPQRRYGYTF.